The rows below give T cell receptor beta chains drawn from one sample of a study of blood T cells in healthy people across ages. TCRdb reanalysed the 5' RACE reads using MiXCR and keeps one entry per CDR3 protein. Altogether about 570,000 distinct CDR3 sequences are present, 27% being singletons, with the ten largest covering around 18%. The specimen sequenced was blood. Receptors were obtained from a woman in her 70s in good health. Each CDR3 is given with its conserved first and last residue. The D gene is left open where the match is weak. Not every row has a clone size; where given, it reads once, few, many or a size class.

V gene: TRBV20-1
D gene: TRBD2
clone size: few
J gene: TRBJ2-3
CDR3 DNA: TGCAGTGCTCTAAGGTTGGGCGGGGGGACCGAAACGCAGTATTTT
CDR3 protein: CSALRLGGGTETQYF

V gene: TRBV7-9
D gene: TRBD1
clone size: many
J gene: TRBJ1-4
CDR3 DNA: TGTGCCAGCAGCTTGACAGGGGGAAATGAAAAACTGTTTTTT
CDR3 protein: CASSLTGGNEKLFF

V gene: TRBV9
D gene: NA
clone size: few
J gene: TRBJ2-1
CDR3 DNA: TGTGCCAACAGCGTATTGGGTGGGGAGCAGTTCTTC
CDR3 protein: CANSVLGGEQFF

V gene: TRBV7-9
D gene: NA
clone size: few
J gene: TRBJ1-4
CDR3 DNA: TGTGCCAGCAGCTTAGCTTACAGCTCAACTAATGAAAAACTGTTTTTT
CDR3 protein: CASSLAYSSTNEKLFF

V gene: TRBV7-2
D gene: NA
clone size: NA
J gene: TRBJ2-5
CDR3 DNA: TGTGCCAGCAGCGCCGTGTCGTTCCGGGAGACCCAGTACTTC
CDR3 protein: CASSAVSFRETQYF

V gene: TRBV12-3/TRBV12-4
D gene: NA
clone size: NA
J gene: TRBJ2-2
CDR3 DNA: TGTGCCAGCACCCGGGGCGGAAGGAACACCGGGGAGCTGTTTTTT
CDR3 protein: CASTRGGRNTGELFF

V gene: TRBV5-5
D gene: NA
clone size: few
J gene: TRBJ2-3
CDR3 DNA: TGTGCCAGCAGCTTACGATCTAGCACAGATACGCAGTATTTT
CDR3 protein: CASSLRSSTDTQYF

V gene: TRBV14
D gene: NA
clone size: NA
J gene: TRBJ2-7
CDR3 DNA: TGTGCCAGCAGCCAAGGAGCCGTTGAAGAGCAGTACTTC
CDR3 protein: CASSQGAVEEQYF

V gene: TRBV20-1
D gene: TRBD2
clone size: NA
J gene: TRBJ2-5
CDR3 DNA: TGCAGTGCTAGTGGGACTAGCGGGGGCCACAAAGAGACCCAGTACTTC
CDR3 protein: CSASGTSGGHKETQYF

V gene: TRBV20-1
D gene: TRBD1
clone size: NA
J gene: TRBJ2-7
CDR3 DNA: TGCAGTGCCAGAACGGCGGACAGGGCCTCCTACGAGCAGTACTTC
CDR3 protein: CSARTADRASYEQYF

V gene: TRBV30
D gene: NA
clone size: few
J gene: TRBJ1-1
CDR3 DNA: TGTGCCTGGAACCCGGACAGCCAGAACACTGAAGCTTTCTTT
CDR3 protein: CAWNPDSQNTEAFF

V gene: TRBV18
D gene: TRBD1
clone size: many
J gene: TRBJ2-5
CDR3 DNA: TGTGCCAGCTCACCAAGACAGGGGGCCGAGACCCAGTACTTC
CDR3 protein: CASSPRQGAETQYF

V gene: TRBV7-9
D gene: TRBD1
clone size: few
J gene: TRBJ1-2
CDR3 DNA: TGTGCCAGCAGCCCCCAAGGGGGACAGGCGCCATTTAACTATGGCTACACCTTC
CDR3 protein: CASSPQGGQAPFNYGYTF

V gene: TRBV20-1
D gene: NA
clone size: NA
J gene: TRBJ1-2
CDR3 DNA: TGCAGTGCTCGGCAGCCCTATGGCTACACCTTC
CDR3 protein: CSARQPYGYTF

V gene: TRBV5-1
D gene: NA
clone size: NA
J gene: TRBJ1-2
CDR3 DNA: TGCGCCAGCAGCTTGGGACGGACCGTCTATGGCTACACCTTC
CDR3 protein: CASSLGRTVYGYTF

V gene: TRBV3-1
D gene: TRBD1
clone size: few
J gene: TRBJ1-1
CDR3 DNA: TGCGCCAGCAGCCAACAGGGGTGGAACACTGAAGCTTTCTTT
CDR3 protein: CASSQQGWNTEAFF

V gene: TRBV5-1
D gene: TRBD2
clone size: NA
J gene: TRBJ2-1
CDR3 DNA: TGCGCCAGCAGCTTGGTACTAGCGAAGGCCCATGAGCAGTTCTTC
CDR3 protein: CASSLVLAKAHEQFF

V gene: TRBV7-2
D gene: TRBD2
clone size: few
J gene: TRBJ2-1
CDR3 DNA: TGTGCCAGCAGCTTGACTAGCAGAATTTACAATGAGCAGTTCTTC
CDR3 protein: CASSLTSRIYNEQFF

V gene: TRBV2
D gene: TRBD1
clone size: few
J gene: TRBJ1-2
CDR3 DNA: TGTGCCAGCAGTGTTGGGCAGGGGGTTGGCTACACCTTC
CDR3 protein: CASSVGQGVGYTF

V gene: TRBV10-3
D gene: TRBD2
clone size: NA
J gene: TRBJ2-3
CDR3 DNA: TGTGCCATCAGTGGAACTAGCGGGGGGGCAATAGATACGCAGTATTTT
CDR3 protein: CAISGTSGGAIDTQYF

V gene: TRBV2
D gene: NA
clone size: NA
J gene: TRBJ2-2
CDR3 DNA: TGTGCCAGCAGTGCCATGGGGACCGTCACCGGGGAGCTGTTTTTT
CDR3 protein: CASSAMGTVTGELFF

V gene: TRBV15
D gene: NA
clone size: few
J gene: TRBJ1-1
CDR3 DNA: TGTGCCACCAGCAGAGATCAGGCCACTGAAGCTTTCTTT
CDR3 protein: CATSRDQATEAFF

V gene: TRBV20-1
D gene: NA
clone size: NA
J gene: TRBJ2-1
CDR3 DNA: TGCAGCGCAAGAGGCCGGGCGTCCAATGAGCAGTTCTTC
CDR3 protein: CSARGRASNEQFF

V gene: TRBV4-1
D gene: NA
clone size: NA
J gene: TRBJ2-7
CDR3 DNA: TGCGCCAGCAGCCCACATCAGGGTCCCAGCTCCTACGAGCAGTACTTC
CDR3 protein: CASSPHQGPSSYEQYF

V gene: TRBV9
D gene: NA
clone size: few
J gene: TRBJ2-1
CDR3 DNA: TGTGCCAGCACCCAATCGGCGGCGGGGGCGGATGAGCAGTTCTTC
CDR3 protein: CASTQSAAGADEQFF

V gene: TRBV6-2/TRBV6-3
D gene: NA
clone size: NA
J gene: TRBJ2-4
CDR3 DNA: TGTGCCAGCAGTTACTCGAGTAGTGTCAAAAACATTCAGTACTTC
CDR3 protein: CASSYSSSVKNIQYF

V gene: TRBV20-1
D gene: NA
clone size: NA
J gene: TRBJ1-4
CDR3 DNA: TGCAGTGCTAGAGAGTCCCAGGGTAATGAAAAACTGTTTTTT
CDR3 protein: CSARESQGNEKLFF

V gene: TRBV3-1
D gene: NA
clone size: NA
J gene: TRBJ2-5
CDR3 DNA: TGTGCCAGCAGCCAAGATTACACCAGGGAGACCCAGTACTTC
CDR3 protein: CASSQDYTRETQYF

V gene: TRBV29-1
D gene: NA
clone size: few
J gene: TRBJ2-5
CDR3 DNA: TGCAGCGTTGAAGTTCGCCGAGGGGAGACCCAGTACTTC
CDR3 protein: CSVEVRRGETQYF

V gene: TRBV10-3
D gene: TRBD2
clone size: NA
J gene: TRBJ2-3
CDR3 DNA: TGTGCCATCTCCCCCGGGACTAGCGGCCAATCGGTTATGCAGTATTTT
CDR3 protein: CAISPGTSGQSVMQYF

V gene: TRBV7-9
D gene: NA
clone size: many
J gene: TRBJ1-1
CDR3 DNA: TGTGCCAGCAGCTTATTCCGAGAGAACACTGAAGCTTTCTTT
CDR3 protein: CASSLFRENTEAFF

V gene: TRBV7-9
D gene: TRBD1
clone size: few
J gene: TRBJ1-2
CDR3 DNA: TGTGCCAGCAGCTCAGAGTCTACAGGGGATGGCTACACCTTC
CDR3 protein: CASSSESTGDGYTF

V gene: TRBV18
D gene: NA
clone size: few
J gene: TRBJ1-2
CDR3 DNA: TGTGCCAGCTCACCAGAAGGCCTCTATGGCTACACCTTC
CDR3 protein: CASSPEGLYGYTF

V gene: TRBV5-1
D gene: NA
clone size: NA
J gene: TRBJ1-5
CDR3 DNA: TGCGCCAGCGGCGAGGGTAGCAATCAGCCCCAGCATTTT
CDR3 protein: CASGEGSNQPQHF

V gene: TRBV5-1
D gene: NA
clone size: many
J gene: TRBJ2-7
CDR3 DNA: TGCGCCAGCAGCTTAACACCGGGGGAGGCCTACGAGCAGTACTTC
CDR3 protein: CASSLTPGEAYEQYF

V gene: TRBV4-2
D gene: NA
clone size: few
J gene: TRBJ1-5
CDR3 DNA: TGTGCCAGCTCCTATGTAGGACGGAACAATCAGCCCCAGCATTTT
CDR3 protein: CASSYVGRNNQPQHF

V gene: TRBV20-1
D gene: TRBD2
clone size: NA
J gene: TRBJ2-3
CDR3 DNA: TGCAGTGCTAGAGATCGGGGGGGCCGGTCTACAGATACGCAGTATTTT
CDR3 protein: CSARDRGGRSTDTQYF

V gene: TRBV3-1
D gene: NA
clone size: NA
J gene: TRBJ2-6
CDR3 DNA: TGTGCCAGCAGCCAAGTTCGAGAATCTGGGGCCAACGTCCTGACTTTC
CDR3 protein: CASSQVRESGANVLTF

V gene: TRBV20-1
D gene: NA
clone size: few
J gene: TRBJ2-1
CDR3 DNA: TGCAGTGCTCTGGGGGGAAAATCGCGTAATGAGCAGTTCTTC
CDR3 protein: CSALGGKSRNEQFF

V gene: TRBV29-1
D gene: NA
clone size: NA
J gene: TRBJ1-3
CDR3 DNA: TGCAGCGTTGACCTCTCTGGAAACACCATATATTTT
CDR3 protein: CSVDLSGNTIYF

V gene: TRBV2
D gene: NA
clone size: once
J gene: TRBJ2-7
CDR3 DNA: TGTGCCAGCGGGAGAGGACAGCCGACTGGCGAGCAGTACTTC
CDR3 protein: CASGRGQPTGEQYF

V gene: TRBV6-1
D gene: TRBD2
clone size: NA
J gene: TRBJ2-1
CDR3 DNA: TGTGCCAGCAGTCTCCGACTAGCGGGGGCGCAGGGGGCCTACAATGAGCAGTTCTTC
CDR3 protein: CASSLRLAGAQGAYNEQFF

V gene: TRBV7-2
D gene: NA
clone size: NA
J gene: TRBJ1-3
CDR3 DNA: TGTGCCAGCAGCTCCGCTAAGGGAAACACCATATATTTT
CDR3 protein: CASSSAKGNTIYF

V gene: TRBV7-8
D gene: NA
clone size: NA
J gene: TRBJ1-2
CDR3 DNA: TGTGCCAGCAGCTTAACCCCGGGAGGCTATGGCTACACCTTC
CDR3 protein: CASSLTPGGYGYTF

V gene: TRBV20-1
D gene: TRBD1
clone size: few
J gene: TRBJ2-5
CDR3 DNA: TGCAGTGCTAGAGTAGGGCAGGGGGCTTGGGAGACCCAGTACTTC
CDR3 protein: CSARVGQGAWETQYF

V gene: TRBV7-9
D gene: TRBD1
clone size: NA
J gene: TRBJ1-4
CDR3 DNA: TGTGCCAGCAGCGTGACAGGGAAAAATGAAAAACTGTTTTTT
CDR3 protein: CASSVTGKNEKLFF

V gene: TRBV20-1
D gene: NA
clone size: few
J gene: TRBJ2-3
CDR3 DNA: TGCAGTGCAGGCGGAAACACAGATACGCAGTATTTT
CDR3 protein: CSAGGNTDTQYF

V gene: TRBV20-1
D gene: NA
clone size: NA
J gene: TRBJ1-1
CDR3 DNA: TGCAGTGCTCCACCTTTGACGAACACTGAAGCTTTCTTT
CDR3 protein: CSAPPLTNTEAFF

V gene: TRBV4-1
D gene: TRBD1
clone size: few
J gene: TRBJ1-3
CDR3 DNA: TGCGCCAGCAGCCCGACAGGGACTGGAAACACCATATATTTT
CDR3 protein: CASSPTGTGNTIYF

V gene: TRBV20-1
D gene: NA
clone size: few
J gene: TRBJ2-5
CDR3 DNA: TGCAGTGCTAGAGATGGGAGAGTTCAAGAGACCCAGTACTTC
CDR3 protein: CSARDGRVQETQYF

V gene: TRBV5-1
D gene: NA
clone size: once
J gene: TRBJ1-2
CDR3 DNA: TGCGCCAGCAGCTTGGGTGCCGCGGGTACTAACTATGGCTACACCTTC
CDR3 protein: CASSLGAAGTNYGYTF

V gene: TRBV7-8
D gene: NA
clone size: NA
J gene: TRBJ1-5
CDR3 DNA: TGTGCCAGCAGCTTAGTCGGCAGTCGAACGGGTCAGCCCCAGCATTTT
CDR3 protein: CASSLVGSRTGQPQHF

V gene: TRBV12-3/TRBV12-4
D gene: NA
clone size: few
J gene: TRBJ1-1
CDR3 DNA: TGTGCCAGCAGTTTAATGGGGGTCACTGAAGCTTTCTTT
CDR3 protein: CASSLMGVTEAFF